This T cell receptor beta chain was sequenced for a study of blood T cell repertoires in COVID-19. Turning to the study itself: Some COVID-19 samples were acute and others convalescent; all came from the United States, Italy and Spain. T cells, B-cell-depleted T cells, or PBMCs supplied cDNA or gDNA.

Trimming stripped 6 bases from V and 3 bases from J, with 12 bases between. Germline CDR1 reads MNHEY; CDR2 reads SMNVEV (reference sequence). The CDR3 has 14 residues. Per the study methods: Reference gene primer amplification gave nucleated cell count estimates. Sequencing was performed with immunoSEQ multiplex PCR; in TCRdb, only in-frame clones are kept and a portion is missing. The V and J calls and clone size are taken from that table; D and trimming were inferred from the DNA. Of a few hundred thousand clones detected, approximately 86% appear once; the ten largest clones hold over 2.5%. Sequenced material: peripheral blood. This TCR derives from a man aged 55 to 69 with acute or convalescent COVID-19. The chain is built from TRBV27 and TRBJ1-5; TRBD1 might be the D (6 bases). Written as DNA, the CDR3 is TGTGCCAGCAGATCACGGGGGGCCAATCAGCCCCAGCATTTT. Translated: CASRSRGANQPQHF.